The 16 T cell receptor beta chains presented below share a single source sample, sequenced in a study of OX40 agonist ivuxolimab in advanced cancers. Sequencing was performed with immunoSEQ multiplex PCR; in TCRdb, only in-frame clones are kept and a portion is missing. Of nearly 50,000 clones listed, roughly 77% are singletons. The sample was CD4+ or CD8+ T cells sorted from blood, taken in a trial of the OX40 agonist ivuxolimab. These receptors were taken from an adult with an advanced solid tumor such as melanoma, head and neck, liver or kidney cancer.

This clone was seen a single time. The V gene is TRBV6-1, the J gene TRBJ1-1; no reliable D call. Germline V CDR1 and CDR2: MNHNS, SASEGT. The CDR3 spans 13 residues. Trimming took 7 bases from V and 3 from J, leaving 12 bases between them. CDR3 nucleotide sequence: TGTGCCAGCACTCTCCACGGGGACACTGAAGCTTTCTTT. Translation: CASTLHGDTEAFF.

This CDR3 is CASSLGPWTSGRNEQFF. CDR3 bases: TGTGCCAGCAGCTTAGGGCCTTGGACTAGCGGGAGGAATGAGCAGTTCTTC. This chain joins TRBV7-8 and TRBJ2-1, with 14 bases lining up with TRBD2. Trimming cost V 1 base and J 7 bases; bases outside gene matches: 6. CDR1 and CDR2 from the germline V gene are SGHVS and FQNEAQ. The CDR3 runs to 17 residues.

V is TRBV6-5 and J is TRBJ2-1; no reliable D call. From germline, CDR1 is MNHEY and CDR2 SVGAGI. The V and J ends lost 0 bases and 3 bases respectively, with 9 bases between them. The CDR3 has 15 amino acids. CDR3 nucleotide sequence: TGTGCCAGCAGTTACTCGCATGAGAACTACAATGAGCAGTTCTTC. Translated: CASSYSHENYNEQFF.

The chain recombines TRBV5-6 with TRBJ1-5, with D possibly being TRBD1 (6 bases). The germline V gene encodes CDR1 SGHDT and CDR2 YYEEEE. Trimming shortened V by 2 bases and J by 2 bases, and 20 bases separated the two germline ends. CDR3 length equals 18 residues. The CDR3 bases are TGTGCCAGCAGCTTTTTCAACAACAGGGCGCAGGGCAATCAGCCCCAGCATTTT. Translated, it gives CASSFFNNRAQGNQPQHF.

The chain employs TRBV6-6 and TRBJ2-3; D tentatively reads TRBD1 or TRBD2 (5 bases each). Trimming took 6 bases from V and 0 from J, leaving 13 bases between them. The CDR3 contains 15 residues. Germline V gene lookup returns CDR1 MNHNY and CDR2 SVGAGI (reference sequence). The CDR3 sequence is CASSIRRGSTDTQYF. CDR3 sequence (DNA): TGTGCCAGCAGCATTCGACGGGGCAGCACAGATACGCAGTATTTT.

V and J are TRBV14 and TRBJ1-2, with D perhaps matching TRBD1 (6 bases). The CDR3 consists of 14 residues. Germline CDR1 SGHDN, CDR2 FVKESK. V lost 3 bases to trimming and J lost 5 bases, with 13 bases between them. In nucleotides, the CDR3 is TGTGCCAGCAGCCAGGGTCTGGGGGCATATGGCTACACCTTC. Its protein product is CASSQGLGAYGYTF.

The chain combines TRBV2 with TRBJ1-4; D not certain. Germline V gene sequence: CDR1 SNHLY, CDR2 FYNNEI. The ends were cut back, 4 bases at V and 2 bases at J, with 8 bases in the middle. This CDR3 has 14 amino acids. The CDR3 DNA follows: TGTGCCAGCAGTGTCAGGACTACTAATGAAAAACTGTTTTTT. This gives the protein CASSVRTTNEKLFF.

A few counts support this clone. This sequence joins TRBV6-5 and TRBJ1-5, with D hard to call. The CDR3 covers 15 residues. V lost 3 bases to trimming and J lost 2 bases, with 11 bases between them. Germline V CDR1 and CDR2: MNHEY, SVGAGI. CDR3 sequence (DNA): TGTGCCAGCAGTTATTCTCGGCCAGGCAATCAGCCCCAGCATTTT. This sequence encodes CASSYSRPGNQPQHF.

CDR3 in DNA: TGTGCCAGCAGCTTGGACTTAGGGGGTGGGGTATACAATGAGCAGTTCTTC. It specifies CASSLDLGGGVYNEQFF. The V call is TRBV5-5, the J call TRBJ2-1; possibly TRBD1 for D (6 bases). Germline V gene data show CDR1 as SGHKS and CDR2 as YYEKEE (reference sequence). V lost 0 bases and J lost 4, with 17 bases in between. The CDR3 extends over 17 amino acids.

The chain employs TRBV18 and TRBJ2-5; the D is unclear. Gene TRBJ2-7 matches the end of the DNA better, so the J call may be wrong. This CDR3 region has 12 residues. Germline lookup yields CDR1 KGHSH and CDR2 LQKENI. CDR3 sequence: CASSLDGYEQYF. The DNA for the CDR3 is TGTGCCAGCTCACTCGACGGGTACGAGCAGTACTTC.

The rearrangement links TRBV4-2 to TRBJ1-6, with D possibly being TRBD1 (6 bases). V shed 5 bases and J shed 8 bases, with 19 bases lying between them. The length of the CDR3 is 16 residues. The germline V gene encodes CDR1 LGHNA and CDR2 YNFKEQ. CDR3 protein: CASSLGGGAMDSPLHF. The CDR3 coding sequence is TGTGCCAGCAGCTTGGGGGGGGGCGCGATGGATTCACCCCTCCACTTT.

This clone was detected a few times. V usage is TRBV7-2 and J usage is TRBJ2-1; 8 bases map to TRBD2. V shed 2 bases, J shed 1 base, and the junction held 7 bases outside the gene matches. CDR1 and CDR2 from the germline V gene are SGHTA and FQGNSA. The CDR3 runs to 17 residues. The CDR3 region has the DNA TGTGCCAGCAGCTTATATCCAGCGGGAGCATCCTACAATGAGCAGTTCTTC. This encodes CASSLYPAGASYNEQFF.

This rearrangement joins TRBV10-3 to TRBJ1-1, with 7 bases matching TRBD1. CDR3 length: 17 amino acids. V gave up 2 bases and J gave up 2 bases; unmatched junction bases: 11. CDR1 and CDR2 (germline): ENHRY, SYGVKD. CDR3 residues: CAISETQQGQINTEAFF. For the CDR3, the DNA is TGTGCCATCAGTGAGACACAACAGGGGCAGATCAACACTGAAGCTTTCTTT.

The chain recombines TRBV14 with TRBJ2-7, with D possibly matching TRBD2 (5 bases). CDR3 length equals 14 residues. The germline CDR1 and CDR2 sequences are SGHDN and FVKESK. V lost 4 bases and J lost 4, with 14 bases in between. CDR3 loop: CASSPRREQYEQYF. CDR3 in DNA: TGTGCCAGCAGCCCCAGACGGGAACAATACGAGCAGTACTTC.

The CDR3 DNA reads as TGCGCCAGCAGCTCGGAAGGGGGTTCCTACGAGCAGTACTTC. Translating it yields CASSSEGGSYEQYF. The V and J genes are TRBV5-1 and TRBJ2-5; maybe TRBD1 (6 bases). TRBJ2-7 matches the DNA end more closely, so the J call is doubtful. The CDR3 extends over 14 amino acids. Germline CDR1 SGHRS, CDR2 YFSETQ.

The chain uses TRBV4-1 and TRBJ2-7; tentatively, D is TRBD2 (5 bases). V dropped 4 bases and J dropped 7 bases, with 20 bases sitting between them. This CDR3 has 15 amino acids. Germline assignment: CDR1 MGHRA and CDR2 YSYEKL. The DNA for the CDR3 is TGCGCCAGCAGCCTCCGGGATTTTACCCCGGGGGAGCAGTACTTC. Protein: CASSLRDFTPGEQYF.